This is a list of T cell receptor beta chains from one sample in a study of regulatory T cells in long-lasting Graves disease. One entry per CDR3 protein, called by TCRdb with MiXCR from the multiplex PCR reads. The table shows roughly 260,000 distinct CDR3 sequences, with about 20% occurring only once. The sample was also reused in another study, on T cells in Graves' hyperthyroidism and ophthalmopathy.

Specimen: peripheral blood mononuclear cells (PBMCs), collected at new diagnosis, from a patient treated with antithyroid drugs. These receptor sequences come from a woman aged 30 to 39 with Graves disease. The CDR3 runs from the conserved cysteine through the conserved F or W. A D gene is named only where the DNA matches it firmly. Clone size, where shown, is once, few, many, or a class for clones that have expanded.

>TRBJ1-2|TRBV6-1|few|.|13
CASRDTGSVGHTF
TGTGCCAGCAGAGATACAGGATCAGTCGGCCACACCTTC
>TRBJ1-1|TRBV6-5|many|TRBD1|15
CASSSNRGLGTEAFF
TGTGCCAGCAGTTCCAACAGGGGGCTGGGCACTGAAGCTTTCTTT
>TRBJ1-6|TRBV12-3/TRBV12-4|many|TRBD1|15
CASRVGTENNSPLHF
TGTGCCAGCAGGGTAGGGACAGAAAATAATTCACCCCTCCACTTT
>TRBJ2-2|TRBV18|many|.|14
CASSPGANTGELFF
TGTGCCAGCTCACCGGGGGCGAACACCGGGGAGCTGTTTTTT
>TRBJ1-6|TRBV27|many|.|16
CASSPRRQDYNSPLHF
TGTGCCAGCAGTCCACGCCGACAGGACTATAATTCACCCCTCCACTTT
>TRBJ2-7|TRBV27|many|.|16
CASSPLPNRQSYEQYF
TGTGCCAGCAGTCCCCTCCCAAATAGACAGTCATACGAGCAGTACTTC
>TRBJ1-3|TRBV3-1|many|.|15
CASSQWGDSGNTIYF
TGTGCCAGCAGCCAATGGGGGGACTCTGGAAACACCATATATTTT
>TRBJ1-1|TRBV19|.|.|14
CASRHGSSNTEAFF
TGTGCCAGTAGACATGGAAGCTCGAACACTGAAGCTTTCTTT
>TRBJ2-1|TRBV19|many|.|15
CASSIAGSLYNEQFF
TGTGCCAGTAGTATTGCGGGGAGCCTCTACAATGAGCAGTTCTTC
>TRBJ2-3|TRBV7-9|few|TRBD1|16
CASRTTAGGRADTQYF
TGTGCCAGCAGAACTACAGCAGGGGGCCGGGCAGATACGCAGTATTTT
>TRBJ2-5|TRBV29-1|many|.|15
CSVEALYGRGETQYF
TGCAGCGTTGAAGCCCTGTACGGGCGAGGGGAGACCCAGTACTTC
>TRBJ2-2|TRBV12-3/TRBV12-4|few|.|14
CASSLGPGPGELFF
TGTGCCAGCAGTTTAGGTCCAGGGCCCGGGGAGCTGTTTTTT
>TRBJ2-1|TRBV19|many|TRBD1|18
CASSEVGIGTGLYNEQFF
TGTGCCAGTAGCGAAGTGGGTATCGGGACAGGGCTCTACAATGAGCAGTTCTTC
>TRBJ2-7|TRBV18|many|TRBD2|12
CASSHGGEEQYF
TGTGCCAGCTCACACGGGGGGGAGGAGCAGTACTTC
>TRBJ2-1|TRBV28|many|TRBD2|15
CASRPPGLAINEQFF
TGTGCCAGCAGGCCACCGGGACTAGCGATCAATGAGCAGTTCTTC
>TRBJ2-7|TRBV18|many|.|14
CASSPRTEGNEQYF
TGTGCCAGCTCACCTCGGACAGAAGGTAACGAGCAGTACTTC
>TRBJ1-1|TRBV6-1|many|.|17
CASSEALGITQGTEAFF
TGTGCCAGCAGTGAAGCCCTGGGAATAACCCAGGGAACTGAAGCTTTCTTT
>TRBJ1-1|TRBV2|.|.|14
CASRYRAVQTEAFF
TGTGCCAGCAGGTACAGGGCGGTCCAAACTGAAGCTTTCTTT
>TRBJ2-3|TRBV3-1|many|TRBD1|15
CASSRPGQGIDTQYF
TGTGCCAGCAGCCGACCGGGACAGGGCATCGATACGCAGTATTTT
>TRBJ2-6|TRBV6-5|many|TRBD1|19
CASSYHPGQDSAGANVLTF
TGTGCCAGCAGTTACCACCCGGGACAGGATTCTGCTGGGGCCAACGTCCTGACTTTC
>TRBJ1-5|TRBV4-1|many|.|16
CASSLRGETLNQPQHF
TGCGCCAGCAGCCTAAGAGGGGAGACTCTCAATCAGCCCCAGCATTTT
>TRBJ2-2|TRBV19|.|.|14
CASTGHPNTGELFF
TGTGCCAGTACGGGACACCCGAACACCGGGGAGCTGTTTTTT